This is a list of T cell receptor beta chains from one sample in a study of blood T cell repertoires in COVID-19. Some clones are missing from TCRdb's copy, which holds only in-frame ones; the method was immunoSEQ multiplex PCR. The sample shows 130,000 to 150,000 clones, about four fifths of them seen only once. Sequencing input: peripheral blood. The receptors were gathered from a man aged 65 to 79 who had recovered from COVID-19. The CDR3 runs from the conserved cysteine through the conserved F or W. D genes are given only for firm matches. Clone sizes are given selectively: once, few, many, or a class where the clone is expanded.

j_call v_call clone_size d_call cdr3_nt cdr3_aa
TRBJ2-6 TRBV23-1 - TRBD1 TGCGCCAGCAGTCAATCCCGCCGCGCAGGGGGCGTAGAAATCAGCTCTGGGGCCAACGTCCTGACTTTC CASSQSRRAGGVEISSGANVLTF
TRBJ1-5 TRBV27 - TRBD1 TGTGCCAGCAGTTTATACCGGGACAGGGAGGGTCAGCCCCAGCATTTT CASSLYRDREGQPQHF
TRBJ2-2 TRBV5-1 - - TGCGCCAGCAGCAGGGAGCGGCCTAACACCGGGGAGCTGTTTTTT CASSRERPNTGELFF
TRBJ1-2 TRBV9 - - TGTGCCAGCAGCCCAGGGGACGGGTCATATGGCTACACCTTC CASSPGDGSYGYTF
TRBJ2-5 TRBV5-1 once TRBD1 TGCGCCAGCAGCGGGACAGGGGGCTACCAAGAGACCCAGTACTTC CASSGTGGYQETQYF
TRBJ1-1 TRBV27 - TRBD1 TGTGCCAGCAGTTTGACCGAATCAGGACAGGAGAACACTGAAGCTTTCTTT CASSLTESGQENTEAFF
TRBJ2-1 TRBV7-2 few - TGTGCCAGCAGCCCGGGACTCCAGGCCTACAATGAGCAGTTCTTC CASSPGLQAYNEQFF
TRBJ2-2 TRBV4-1 few - TGCGCCAGCAGCCAACTAGCAAACGCGAACACCGGGGAGCTGTTTTTT CASSQLANANTGELFF
TRBJ1-2 TRBV27 - TRBD1 TGTGCCAGCACCACACAGGGGAACTATGGCTACACCTTC CASTTQGNYGYTF
TRBJ2-7 TRBV7-2 - - TGTGCCAGCAGCTCCAACTGGGGGCGCGAGCAGTACTTC CASSSNWGREQYF
TRBJ1-3 TRBV19 - TRBD1 TGTGCCAGTATCGGGACAGGAACAGCGGAAGGAAACACCATATATTTT CASIGTGTAEGNTIYF
TRBJ2-1 TRBV27 - TRBD2 TGTGCCAGCAGTTTAGGCGCGGGAGGGCAGTACAATGAGCAGTTCTTC CASSLGAGGQYNEQFF
TRBJ2-2 TRBV28 - - TGTGCCAGCAGTTTACTTGGGGAGCTGTTTTTT CASSLLGELFF
TRBJ2-5 TRBV18 - - TGTGCCAGCTCACCACCAACAGGGGAGACCCAGTACTTC CASSPPTGETQYF
TRBJ2-5 TRBV9 - TRBD1 TGTGCCAGTGGGACAGGGGAAGGGACCCAGTACTTC CASGTGEGTQYF